This TCR beta chain derives from a study of T cell responses to AZD1222 COVID-19 vaccine. A few counts support this clone. The table came from immunoSEQ multiplex PCR; TCRdb's copy has only in-frame clones and leaves some out. Among about 100,000 clones listed, roughly 85% were seen once. Looked up from germline, CDR1 is LGHDT and CDR2 is YNNKEL (reference sequence). This CDR3 is built from 15 residues. The ends were cut back, 0 bases at V and 4 bases at J, with 11 bases in the middle. This chain connects TRBV3-1 (or the pseudogene TRBV3-2) to TRBJ2-3; D tentatively reads TRBD1 or TRBD2 (5 bases each). The sequenced sample was peripheral blood, obtained 28 days after the second AZD1222 dose. This TCR was recovered from an adult who received the AZD1222 COVID-19 vaccine. CDR3 DNA sequence: TGTGCCAGCAGCCAAGAGGGACGGGCTTCAGATACGCAGTATTTT. This gives the protein CASSQEGRASDTQYF.